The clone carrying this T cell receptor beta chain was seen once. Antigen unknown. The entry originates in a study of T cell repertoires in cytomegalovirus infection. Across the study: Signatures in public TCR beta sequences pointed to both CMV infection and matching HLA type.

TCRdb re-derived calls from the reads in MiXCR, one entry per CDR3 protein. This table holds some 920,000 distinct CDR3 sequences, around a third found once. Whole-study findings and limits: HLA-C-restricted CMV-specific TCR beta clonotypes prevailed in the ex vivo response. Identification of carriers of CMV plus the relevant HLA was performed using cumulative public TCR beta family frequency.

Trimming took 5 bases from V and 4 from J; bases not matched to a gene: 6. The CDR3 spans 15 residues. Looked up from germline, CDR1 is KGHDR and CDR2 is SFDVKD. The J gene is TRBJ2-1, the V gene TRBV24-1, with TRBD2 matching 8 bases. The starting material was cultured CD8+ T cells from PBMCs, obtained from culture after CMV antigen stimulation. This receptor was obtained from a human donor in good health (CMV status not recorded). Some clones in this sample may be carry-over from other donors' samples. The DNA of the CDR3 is TGTGCCACCAGTGTGGCGGGGGGCCCATACAATGAGCAGTTCTTC. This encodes CATSVAGGPYNEQFF.